These T cell receptor beta chains were read from a single sample in a study of T cell clonotyping in hematopoietic cell transplantation. Using immunoSEQ multiplex PCR, the repertoire was profiled, and TCRdb retains in-frame clones only, with some absent. The repertoire holds more than 15,000 clones, with over 50% as singletons. The sequencing here drew on PBMCs, taken 30 days after allogeneic stem cell transplant. These TCRs come from a male patient aged 50 to 59 who had an allogeneic stem cell transplant from an unrelated donor, so T cells may come from the graft donor. Some clones in this sample may be carry-over from other donors' samples. Each CDR3 is given without its conserved first and last residue. Size is omitted from some rows. Given values are once, few, many or a class for expanded clones.

TRBJ1-3,NA,TRBV25-1,ASSVSGGNTIY
TRBJ1-2,few,TRBV4-1,ASSRDRGYYGYT
TRBJ2-6,few,TRBV7-8,ASSLSGSGANVLT
TRBJ2-7,NA,TRBV4-1,ASSQDFAYEQY
TRBJ1-3,NA,TRBV30,AWKKVGAGNTIY
TRBJ1-5,NA,TRBV6-1,ASHRLWGNQPQH
TRBJ2-2,few,TRBV19,ASSTNIAGELF
TRBJ1-2,NA,TRBV30,AWKTGVYGYT
TRBJ2-1,NA,TRBV30,AWSRTSGGVEQF
TRBJ1-2,NA,TRBV30,AWSVGYGYT
TRBJ1-1,NA,TRBV29-1,SAVGRTNTEAF
TRBJ1-6,NA,TRBV6-5,ASSRTVGESPLH
TRBJ1-2,NA,TRBV14,ASTLSHTSYT
TRBJ1-2,NA,TRBV6-5,ASSYDRGNYGYT
TRBJ2-3,NA,TRBV4-1,ASSQVETSGSSDTQY
TRBJ1-2,few,TRBV5-1,ASSLGRNYGYT
TRBJ2-3,NA,TRBV1,TSSPGPVGDTQY
TRBJ2-2,NA,TRBV9,ASSVAWTETGELF
TRBJ1-3,NA,TRBV25-1,ASSGPGGLDGNTIY
TRBJ2-7,NA,TRBV27,ASSLTPTSYEQY
TRBJ2-7,NA,TRBV5-6,ASSLAGLPSYEQY
TRBJ2-3,NA,TRBV30,AWSVPVSTDTQY